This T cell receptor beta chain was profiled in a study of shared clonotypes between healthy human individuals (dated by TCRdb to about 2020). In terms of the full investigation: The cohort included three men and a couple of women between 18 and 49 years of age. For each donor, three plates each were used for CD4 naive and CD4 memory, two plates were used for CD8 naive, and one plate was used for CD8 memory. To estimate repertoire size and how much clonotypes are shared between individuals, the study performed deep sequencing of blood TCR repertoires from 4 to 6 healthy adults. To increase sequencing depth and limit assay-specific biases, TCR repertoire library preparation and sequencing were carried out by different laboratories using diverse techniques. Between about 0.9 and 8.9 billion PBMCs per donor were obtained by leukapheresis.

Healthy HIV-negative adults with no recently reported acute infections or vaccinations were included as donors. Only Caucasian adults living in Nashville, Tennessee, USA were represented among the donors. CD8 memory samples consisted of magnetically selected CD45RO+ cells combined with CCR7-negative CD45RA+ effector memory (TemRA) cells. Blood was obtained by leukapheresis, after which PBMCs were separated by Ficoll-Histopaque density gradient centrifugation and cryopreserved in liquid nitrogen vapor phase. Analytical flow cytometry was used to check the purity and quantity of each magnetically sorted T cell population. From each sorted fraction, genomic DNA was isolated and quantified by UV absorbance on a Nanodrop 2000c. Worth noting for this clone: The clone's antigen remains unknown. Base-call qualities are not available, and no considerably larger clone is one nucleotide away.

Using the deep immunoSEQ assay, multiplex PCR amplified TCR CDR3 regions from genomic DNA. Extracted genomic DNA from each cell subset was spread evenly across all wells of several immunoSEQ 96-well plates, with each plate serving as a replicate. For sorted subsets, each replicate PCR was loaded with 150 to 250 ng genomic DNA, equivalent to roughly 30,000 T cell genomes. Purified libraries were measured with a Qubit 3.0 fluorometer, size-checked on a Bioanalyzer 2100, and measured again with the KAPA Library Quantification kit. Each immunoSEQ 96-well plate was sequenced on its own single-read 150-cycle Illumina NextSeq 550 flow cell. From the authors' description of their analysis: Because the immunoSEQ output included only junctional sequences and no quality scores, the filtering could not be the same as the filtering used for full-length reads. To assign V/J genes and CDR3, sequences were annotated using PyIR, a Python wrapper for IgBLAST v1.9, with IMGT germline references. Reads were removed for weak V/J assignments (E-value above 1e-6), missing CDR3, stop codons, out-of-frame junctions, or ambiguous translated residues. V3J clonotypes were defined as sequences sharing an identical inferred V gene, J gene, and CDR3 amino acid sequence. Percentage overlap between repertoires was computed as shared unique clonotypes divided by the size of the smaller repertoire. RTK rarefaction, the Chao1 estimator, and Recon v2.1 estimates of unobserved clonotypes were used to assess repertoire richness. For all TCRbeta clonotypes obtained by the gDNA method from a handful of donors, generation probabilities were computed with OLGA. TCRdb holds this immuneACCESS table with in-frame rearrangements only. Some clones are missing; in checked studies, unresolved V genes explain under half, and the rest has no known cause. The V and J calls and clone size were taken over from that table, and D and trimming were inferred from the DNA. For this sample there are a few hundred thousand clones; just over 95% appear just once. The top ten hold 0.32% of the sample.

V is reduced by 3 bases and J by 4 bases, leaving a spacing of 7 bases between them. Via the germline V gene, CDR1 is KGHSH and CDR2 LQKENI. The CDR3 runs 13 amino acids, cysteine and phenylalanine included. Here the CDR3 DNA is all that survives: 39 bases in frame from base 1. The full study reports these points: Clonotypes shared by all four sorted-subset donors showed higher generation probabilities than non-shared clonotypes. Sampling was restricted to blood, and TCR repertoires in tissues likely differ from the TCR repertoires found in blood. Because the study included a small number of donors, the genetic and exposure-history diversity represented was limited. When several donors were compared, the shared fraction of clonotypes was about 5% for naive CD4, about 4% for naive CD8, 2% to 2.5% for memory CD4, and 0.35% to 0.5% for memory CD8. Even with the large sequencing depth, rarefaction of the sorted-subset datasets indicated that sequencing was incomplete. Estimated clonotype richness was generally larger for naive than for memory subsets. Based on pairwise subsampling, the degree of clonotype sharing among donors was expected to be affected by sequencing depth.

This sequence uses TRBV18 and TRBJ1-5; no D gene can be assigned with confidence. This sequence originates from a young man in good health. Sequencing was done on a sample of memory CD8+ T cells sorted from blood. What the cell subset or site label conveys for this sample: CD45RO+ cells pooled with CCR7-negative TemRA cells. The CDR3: CASSPGLNQPQHF. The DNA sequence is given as TGTGCCAGCTCACCCGGCCTAAATCAGCCCCAGCATTTT.